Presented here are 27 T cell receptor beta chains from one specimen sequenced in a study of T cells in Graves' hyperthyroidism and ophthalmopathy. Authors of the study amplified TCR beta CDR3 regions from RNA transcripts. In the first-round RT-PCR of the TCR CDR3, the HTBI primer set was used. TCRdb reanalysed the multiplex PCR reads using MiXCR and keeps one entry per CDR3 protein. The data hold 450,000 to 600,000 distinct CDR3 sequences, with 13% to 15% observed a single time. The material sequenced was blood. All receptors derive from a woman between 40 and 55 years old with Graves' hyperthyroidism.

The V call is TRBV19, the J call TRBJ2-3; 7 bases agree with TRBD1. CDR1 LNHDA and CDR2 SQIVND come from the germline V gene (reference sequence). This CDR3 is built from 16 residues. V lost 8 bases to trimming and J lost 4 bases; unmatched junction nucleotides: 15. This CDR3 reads CASGNPRQGLADTQYF. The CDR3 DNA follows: TGTGCCAGTGGTAACCCGCGACAGGGTCTTGCAGATACGCAGTATTTT.

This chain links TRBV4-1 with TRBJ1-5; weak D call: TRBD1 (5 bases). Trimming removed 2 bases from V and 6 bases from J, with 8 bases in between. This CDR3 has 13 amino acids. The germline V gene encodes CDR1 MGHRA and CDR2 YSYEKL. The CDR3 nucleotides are TGCGCCAGCAGCCAATTAGGGGTTCAGCCCCAGCATTTT. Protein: CASSQLGVQPQHF.

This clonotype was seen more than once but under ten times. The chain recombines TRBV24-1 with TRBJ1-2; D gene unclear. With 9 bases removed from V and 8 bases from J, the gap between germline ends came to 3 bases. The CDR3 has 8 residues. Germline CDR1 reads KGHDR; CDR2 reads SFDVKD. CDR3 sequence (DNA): TGTGCCACCTGGGGCTACACCTTC. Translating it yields CATWGYTF.

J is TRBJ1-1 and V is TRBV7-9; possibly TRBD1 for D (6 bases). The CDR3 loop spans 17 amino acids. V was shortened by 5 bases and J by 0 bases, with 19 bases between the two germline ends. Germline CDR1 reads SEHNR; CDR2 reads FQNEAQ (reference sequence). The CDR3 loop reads CASSATGTQFMNTEAFF. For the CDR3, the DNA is TGTGCCAGCAGCGCAACAGGGACCCAGTTCATGAACACTGAAGCTTTCTTT.

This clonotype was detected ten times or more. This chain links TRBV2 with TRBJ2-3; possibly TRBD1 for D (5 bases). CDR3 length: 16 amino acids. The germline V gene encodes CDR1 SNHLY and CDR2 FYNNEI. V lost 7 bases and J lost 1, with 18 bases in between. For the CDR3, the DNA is TGTGCCAGCACCCTTCTTTCGGACAAGGGCACAGATACGCAGTATTTT. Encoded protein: CASTLLSDKGTDTQYF.

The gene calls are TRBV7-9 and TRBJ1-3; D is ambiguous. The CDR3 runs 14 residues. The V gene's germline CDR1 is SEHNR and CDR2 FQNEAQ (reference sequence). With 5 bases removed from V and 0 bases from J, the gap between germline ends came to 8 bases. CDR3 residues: CASSRPDSGNTIYF. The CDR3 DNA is TGTGCCAGCAGCCGACCCGACTCTGGAAACACCATATATTTT.

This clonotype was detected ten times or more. CDR3 amino acids: CASRTSEAYEQYF. The CDR3 DNA is TGTGCCAGCAGAACTAGCGAGGCCTACGAGCAGTACTTC. The chain combines TRBV28 with TRBJ2-7; 7 bases agree with TRBD2. Germline CDR1 reads MDHEN; CDR2 reads SYDVKM. The CDR3 sequence is 13 residues long. The V and J ends lost 6 bases and 2 bases, in that order; junction bases with no gene match: 4.

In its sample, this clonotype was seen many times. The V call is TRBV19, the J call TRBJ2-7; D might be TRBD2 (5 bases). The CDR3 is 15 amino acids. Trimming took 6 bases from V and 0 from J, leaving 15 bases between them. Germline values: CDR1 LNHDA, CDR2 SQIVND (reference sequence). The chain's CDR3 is CASSPKEDPSYEQYF. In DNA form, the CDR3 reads TGTGCCAGTAGCCCGAAGGAGGATCCCTCCTACGAGCAGTACTTC.

The CDR3: CASSQNGQDPSYEQYF. CDR3 DNA: TGCGCCAGCAGCCAGAACGGACAGGACCCCTCCTACGAGCAGTACTTC. The genes are TRBV4-1 and TRBJ2-7; 7 bases fit TRBD1. The germline V gene has CDR1 MGHRA and CDR2 YSYEKL. The CDR3 runs 16 residues. Unmatched junction bases numbered 8, after V lost 3 bases and J lost 0 bases.

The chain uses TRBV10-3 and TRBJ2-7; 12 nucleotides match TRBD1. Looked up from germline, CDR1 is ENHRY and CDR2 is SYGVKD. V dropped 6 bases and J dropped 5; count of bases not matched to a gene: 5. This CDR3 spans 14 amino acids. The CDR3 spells CAIRGTGGIDEQYF. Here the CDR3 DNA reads TGTGCCATCAGGGGGACAGGGGGCATCGACGAGCAGTACTTC.

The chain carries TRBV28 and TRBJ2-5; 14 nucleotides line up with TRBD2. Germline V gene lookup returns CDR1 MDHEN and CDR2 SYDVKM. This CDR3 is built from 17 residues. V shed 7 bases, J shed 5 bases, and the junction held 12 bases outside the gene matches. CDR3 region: CASIPRLAGGPRETQYF. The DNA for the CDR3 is TGTGCCAGCATCCCGCGACTAGCGGGAGGGCCGAGGGAGACCCAGTACTTC. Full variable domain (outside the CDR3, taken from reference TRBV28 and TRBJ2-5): DVKVTQSSRYLVKRTGEKVFLECVQDMDHENMFWYRQDPGLGLRLIYFSYDVKMKEKGDIPEGYSVSREKKERFSLILESASTNQTSMYLCASIPRLAGGPRETQYFGPGTRLLVL.

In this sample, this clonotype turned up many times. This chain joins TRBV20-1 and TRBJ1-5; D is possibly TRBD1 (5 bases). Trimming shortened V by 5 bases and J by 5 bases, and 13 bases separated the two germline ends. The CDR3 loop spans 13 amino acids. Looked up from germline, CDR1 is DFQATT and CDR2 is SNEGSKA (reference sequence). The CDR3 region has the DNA TGCAGTGCTCAACGACAGAGTGATCAGCCCCAGCATTTT. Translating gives CSAQRQSDQPQHF.

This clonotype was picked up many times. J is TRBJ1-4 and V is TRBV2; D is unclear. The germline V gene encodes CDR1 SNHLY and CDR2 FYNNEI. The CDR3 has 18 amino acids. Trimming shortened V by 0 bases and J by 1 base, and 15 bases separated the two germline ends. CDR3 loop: CASSEARGRAETNEKLFF. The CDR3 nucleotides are TGTGCCAGCAGTGAAGCGCGGGGAAGGGCCGAAACTAATGAAAAACTGTTTTTT.

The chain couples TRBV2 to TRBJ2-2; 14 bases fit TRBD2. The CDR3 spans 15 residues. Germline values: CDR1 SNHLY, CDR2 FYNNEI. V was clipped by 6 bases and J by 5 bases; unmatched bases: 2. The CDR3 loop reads CASSRLAGGTGELFF. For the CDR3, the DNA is TGTGCCAGCAGCCGACTAGCGGGAGGGACCGGGGAGCTGTTTTTT.

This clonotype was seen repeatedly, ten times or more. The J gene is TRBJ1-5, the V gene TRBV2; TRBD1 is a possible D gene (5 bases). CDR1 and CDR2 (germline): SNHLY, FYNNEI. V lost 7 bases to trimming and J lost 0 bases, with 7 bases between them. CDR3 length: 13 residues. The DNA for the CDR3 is TGTGCCAGCAAGGGGAATAGCAATCAGCCCCAGCATTTT. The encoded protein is CASKGNSNQPQHF.

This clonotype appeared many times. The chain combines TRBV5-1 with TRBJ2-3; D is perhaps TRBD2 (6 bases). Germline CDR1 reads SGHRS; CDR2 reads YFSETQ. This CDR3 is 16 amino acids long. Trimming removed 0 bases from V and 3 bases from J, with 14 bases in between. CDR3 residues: CASSLEAGRRTDTQYF. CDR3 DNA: TGCGCCAGCAGCTTGGAGGCGGGACGAAGGACAGATACGCAGTATTTT.

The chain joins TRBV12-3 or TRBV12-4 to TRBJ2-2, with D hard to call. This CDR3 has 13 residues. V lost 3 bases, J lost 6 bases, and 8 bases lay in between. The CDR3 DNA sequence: TGTGCCAGCAGTTTTGTTGGGGCCGGGGAGCTGTTTTTT. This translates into CASSFVGAGELFF.

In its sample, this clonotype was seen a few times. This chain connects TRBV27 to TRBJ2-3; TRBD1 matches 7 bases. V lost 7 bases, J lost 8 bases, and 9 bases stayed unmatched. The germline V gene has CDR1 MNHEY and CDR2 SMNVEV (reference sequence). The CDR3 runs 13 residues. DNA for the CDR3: TGTGCCAGCACCTCAGGGGGTCGGAGTACGCAGTATTTT. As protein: CASTSGGRSTQYF.

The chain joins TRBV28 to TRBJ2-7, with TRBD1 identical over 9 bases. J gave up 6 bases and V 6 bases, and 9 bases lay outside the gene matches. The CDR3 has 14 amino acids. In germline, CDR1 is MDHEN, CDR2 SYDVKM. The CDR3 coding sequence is TGTGCCAGCAGATCGGGACAGGGCGCCCCCGAGCAGTACTTC. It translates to CASRSGQGAPEQYF.

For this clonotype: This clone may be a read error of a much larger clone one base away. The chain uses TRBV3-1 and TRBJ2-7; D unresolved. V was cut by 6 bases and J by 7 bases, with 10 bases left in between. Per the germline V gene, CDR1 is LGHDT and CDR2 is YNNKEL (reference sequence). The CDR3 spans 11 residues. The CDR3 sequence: CASRQTEEQYF. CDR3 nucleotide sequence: TGTGCCAGCAGACAGACCGAGGAGCAGTACTTC.

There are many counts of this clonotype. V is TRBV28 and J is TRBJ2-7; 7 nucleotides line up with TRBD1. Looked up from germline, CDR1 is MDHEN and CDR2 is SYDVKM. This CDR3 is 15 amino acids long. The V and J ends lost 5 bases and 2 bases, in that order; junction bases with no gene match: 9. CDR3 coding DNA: TGTGCCAGCAGTCCCCCCGGGACAGCTCCCTACGAGCAGTACTTC. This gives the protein CASSPPGTAPYEQYF.

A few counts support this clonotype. The CDR3 sequence: CASRPSPMWGNTEAFF. Here the CDR3 DNA reads TGTGCCAGCAGACCCTCCCCGATGTGGGGGAACACTGAAGCTTTCTTT. The genes are TRBV6-1 and TRBJ1-1; D is ambiguous. The CDR3 has 16 residues. The germline V and J ends were trimmed by 6 bases and 1 base, with 18 bases remaining between them. Germline CDR1 MNHNS, CDR2 SASEGT.

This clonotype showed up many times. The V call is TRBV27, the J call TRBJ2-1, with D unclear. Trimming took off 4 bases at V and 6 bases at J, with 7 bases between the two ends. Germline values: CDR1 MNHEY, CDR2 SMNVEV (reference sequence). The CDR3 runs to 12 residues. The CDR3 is CASSWLGNEQFF. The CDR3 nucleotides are TGTGCCAGCAGTTGGTTAGGCAATGAGCAGTTCTTC.

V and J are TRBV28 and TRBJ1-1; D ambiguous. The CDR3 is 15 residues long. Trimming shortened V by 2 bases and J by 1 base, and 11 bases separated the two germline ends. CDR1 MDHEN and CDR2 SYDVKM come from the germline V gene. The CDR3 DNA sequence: TGTGCCAGCAGTTTAGATTATGGAGCGAACACTGAAGCTTTCTTT. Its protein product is CASSLDYGANTEAFF.

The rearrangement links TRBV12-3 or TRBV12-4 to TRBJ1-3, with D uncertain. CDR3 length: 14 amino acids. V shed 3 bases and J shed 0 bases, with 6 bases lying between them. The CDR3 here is CASSLPSSGNTIYF. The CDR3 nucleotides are TGTGCCAGCAGTTTGCCCAGCTCTGGAAACACCATATATTTT.

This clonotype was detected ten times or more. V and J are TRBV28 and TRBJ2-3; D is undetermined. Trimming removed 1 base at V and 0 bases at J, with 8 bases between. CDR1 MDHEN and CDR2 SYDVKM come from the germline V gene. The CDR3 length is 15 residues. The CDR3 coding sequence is TGTGCCAGCAGTTTATTGGGGTCTAGCACAGATACGCAGTATTTT. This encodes CASSLLGSSTDTQYF.

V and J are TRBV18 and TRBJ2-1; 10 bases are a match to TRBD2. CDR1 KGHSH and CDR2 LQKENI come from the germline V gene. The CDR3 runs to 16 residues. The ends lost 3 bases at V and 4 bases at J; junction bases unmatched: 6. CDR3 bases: TGTGCCAGCTCACCCCTAGCGGGAGACGCTTACAATGAGCAGTTCTTC. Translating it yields CASSPLAGDAYNEQFF.